These 18 T cell receptor beta chains came from one sample sequenced in a study of T cell changes during pregnancy in multiple sclerosis. The protocol was immunoSEQ multiplex PCR, while the TCRdb copy is restricted to in-frame clones and leaves out a portion. The data hold 20,000 to 25,000 clones, with about 88% observed a single time. Source: CD4+ T cells from peripheral blood mononuclear cells, taken in the first trimester of pregnancy. The receptors were sampled from a female donor in good health, enrolled as a control in a pregnancy study.

A word on this clone: A junction boundary mismatches the germline segment, possibly from a read error. The rearrangement uses TRBV5-1 and TRBJ1-5, with D maybe TRBD1 (5 bases). The CDR3 has 16 amino acids. In germline, CDR1 is SGHRS, CDR2 YFSETQ. The CDR3 DNA sequence: TGCGCCAGCAGCTTGTCAGGGTATGGGGCCAATCGGCCCCAGCATTTT. The encoded protein is CASSLSGYGANRPQHF.

This clone was recorded only once. This rearrangement joins TRBV25-1 to TRBJ2-5; D may be TRBD1 (5 bases). This CDR3 region has 15 residues. Germline lookup yields CDR1 MGHDK and CDR2 SYGVNS. The germline V and J ends were trimmed by 9 bases and 2 bases, with 19 bases remaining between them. CDR3 amino acids: CASLGTTAPQETQYF. CDR3 DNA sequence: TGTGCCAGTCTAGGCACGACAGCGCCTCAAGAGACCCAGTACTTC.

This clone was found a few times. The gene calls are TRBV4-3 and TRBJ2-1; D is uncertain. V was cut by 4 bases and J by 0 bases, with 10 bases left in between. The CDR3 extends over 15 amino acids. Germline CDR1 is LGHNA and CDR2 is YSLEER. CDR3 nucleotide sequence: TGCGCCAGCAGCCGGCACGCTAGCTCCTACAATGAGCAGTTCTTC. Its protein is CASSRHASSYNEQFF.

The chain combines TRBV28 with TRBJ2-1, with D perhaps TRBD2 (6 bases). V lost 2 bases to trimming and J lost 8 bases, with 22 bases between them. CDR1 and CDR2 from the germline V gene are MDHEN and SYDVKM. The CDR3 has 17 amino acids. The CDR3 sequence: CASSLRSAGSKTYEQFF. CDR3 DNA sequence: TGTGCCAGCAGTTTAAGGTCCGCGGGGAGTAAGACGTATGAGCAGTTCTTC.

The chain is built from TRBV7-2 and TRBJ1-1; no firm D call. Trimming took 3 bases from V and 5 from J, leaving 7 bases between them. The CDR3 covers 12 residues. Germline V gene data show CDR1 as SGHTA and CDR2 as FQGNSA. For the CDR3, the DNA is TGTGCCAGCAGCTTGAGGTGGACTGAAGCTTTCTTT. Translating gives CASSLRWTEAFF. Drawing the rest from reference TRBV7-2 and TRBJ1-1, the complete variable domain is GAGVSQSPSNKVTEKGKDVELRCDPISGHTALYWYRQSLGQGLEFLIYFQGNSAPDKSGLPSDRFSAERTGGSVSTLTIQRTQQEDSAVYLCASSLRWTEAFFGQGTRLTVV.

J is TRBJ1-1 and V is TRBV5-5, with 7 bases that match TRBD1. The CDR3 covers 14 residues. Germline V gene sequence: CDR1 SGHKS, CDR2 YYEKEE (reference sequence). V trimming: 2 bases; J trimming: 5 bases; junction bases outside the gene matches: 6. CDR3 loop: CASSLPTGWTEAFF. Written as DNA, the CDR3 is TGTGCCAGCAGCTTACCGACAGGGTGGACTGAAGCTTTCTTT.

The CDR3 coding sequence is TGTGCCAGCAGCCCGGGTTTTCAGGGCCTATCTGGGGCCAACGTCCTGACTTTC. Protein sequence: CASSPGFQGLSGANVLTF. The chain links TRBV11-1 to TRBJ2-6, with TRBD1 as a possible D gene (5 bases). Trimming took 5 bases from V and 1 from J, leaving 18 bases between them. CDR3 length equals 18 residues. The germline CDR1 and CDR2 sequences are SGHAT and FQDESV (reference sequence).

The chain combines TRBV7-2 with TRBJ2-7; D gene ambiguous. The germline V gene encodes CDR1 SGHTA and CDR2 FQGNSA. The CDR3 runs 15 residues. V was clipped by 3 bases and J by 0 bases, with 12 bases between them. CDR3 in DNA: TGTGCCAGCAGCTTGGAGCTTGGGTCCTCCTACGAGCAGTACTTC. It specifies CASSLELGSSYEQYF. Full variable domain (outside the CDR3, taken from reference TRBV7-2 and TRBJ2-7): GAGVSQSPSNKVTEKGKDVELRCDPISGHTALYWYRQSLGQGLEFLIYFQGNSAPDKSGLPSDRFSAERTGGSVSTLTIQRTQQEDSAVYLCASSLELGSSYEQYFGPGTRLTVT.

The gene calls are TRBV21-1 and TRBJ2-1; whether TRBD1, the table's D call, matches the DNA was not checked. TRBV21-1 is flagged as a pseudogene. CDR3 size: 16 residues. The CDR3 spells CASSKVSGASVNEQFF. In nucleotides, the CDR3 is TGTGCCAGCAGCAAAGTGTCAGGTGCGTCAGTTAATGAGCAGTTCTTC.

The chain links TRBV15 to TRBJ1-1, with a tentative D call TRBD1 (6 bases). The V and J ends lost 4 bases and 8 bases respectively, with 14 bases between them. Germline loops: CDR1 LNHNV, CDR2 YYDKDF (reference sequence). The CDR3 is 13 residues long. The CDR3, as DNA: TGTGCCACCAGCACACAGCCCGGGACAGAAGCTTTCTTT. Translated: CATSTQPGTEAFF.

This sequence joins TRBV6-5 and TRBJ1-1; D may be TRBD1 (5 bases). V was clipped by 5 bases and J by 2 bases, with 9 bases between them. This CDR3 has 13 amino acids. The germline V gene encodes CDR1 MNHEY and CDR2 SVGAGI. CDR3 in DNA: TGTGCCAGCAGTGGGGCTAGAAACACTGAAGCTTTCTTT. Translation gives CASSGARNTEAFF.

This clone appeared a single time. The chain has TRBV9 and TRBJ2-1; 10 bases map to TRBD2. V dropped 4 bases and J dropped 9; count of bases not matched to a gene: 13. The germline V gene has CDR1 SGDLS and CDR2 YYNGEE. This CDR3 contains 16 residues. CDR3 sequence (DNA): TGTGCCAGCAGCCCCCACAGCGGGAGGGGGGAGGGTGAGCAGTTCTTC. Its protein is CASSPHSGRGEGEQFF.

V and J are TRBV7-2 and TRBJ2-3; D remains ambiguous. This CDR3 spans 13 amino acids. Germline V gene lookup returns CDR1 SGHTA and CDR2 FQGNSA. Trimming pared 0 bases from V and 6 bases from J, leaving 7 bases between. Here the CDR3 DNA reads TGTGCCAGCAGCTTAGCTAGCAGCGATACGCAGTATTTT. As protein: CASSLASSDTQYF.

V is TRBV7-2 and J is TRBJ2-1, with 9 bases matching TRBD2. CDR1 and CDR2 (germline): SGHTA, FQGNSA. J lost 2 bases, V lost 5 bases, and 4 bases had no gene match. CDR3 length equals 15 residues. The DNA of the CDR3 is TGTGCCAGCAGCCTTAGCGGGGGTACCTACAATGAGCAGTTCTTC. It encodes CASSLSGGTYNEQFF.

V is TRBV5-1 and J is TRBJ1-3, with 8 bases identical to TRBD1. The CDR3 has 17 amino acids. V shed 1 base, J shed 4 bases, and the junction held 10 bases outside the gene matches. Germline CDR1 reads SGHRS; CDR2 reads YFSETQ. The DNA of the CDR3 is TGCGCCAGCAGCTTGACCGGACAGGGAAACATAGGAAACACCATATATTTT. Its protein is CASSLTGQGNIGNTIYF.

There are a few counts of this clone. The rearrangement links TRBV19 to TRBJ1-2; 8 bases line up with TRBD1. The CDR3 sequence is 15 residues long. V dropped 1 base and J dropped 4; count of bases not matched to a gene: 5. Germline-derived CDR1 and CDR2 are LNHDA and SQIVND (reference sequence). CDR3 in DNA: TGTGCCAGTAGTATAGCTCGGACAGGGCTCTATGGCTACACCTTC. It translates to CASSIARTGLYGYTF. The variable domain in full, completed from reference TRBV19 and TRBJ1-2, reads DGGITQSPKYLFRKEGQNVTLSCEQNLNHDAMYWYRQDPGQGLRLIYYSQIVNDFQKGDIAEGYSVSREKKESFPLTVTSAQKNPTAFYLCASSIARTGLYGYTFGSGTRLTVV.

J is TRBJ2-7 and V is TRBV7-3; D might be TRBD2 (6 bases). Germline V gene sequence: CDR1 SGHTA, CDR2 FQGTGA. Trimming cost V 5 bases and J 4 bases, with 15 bases left between them. This CDR3 region has 14 residues. CDR3 nucleotide sequence: TGTGCCAGCAGCGCCGTCAGGGACTGGTACGAGCAGTACTTC. Its protein is CASSAVRDWYEQYF.

J is TRBJ2-5 and V is TRBV7-2, with 11 bases identical to TRBD2. The trim removed 1 base at V and 4 bases at J, leaving 5 bases unmatched. CDR3 length equals 16 residues. Germline CDR1 reads SGHTA; CDR2 reads FQGNSA. The CDR3 bases are TGTGCCAGCAGCTTAGTTAGCGGGAGGGCCGCAGAGACCCAGTACTTC. Translated: CASSLVSGRAAETQYF.